This entry concerns a single TCR beta chain. The record originates from a study of CD8+ T cells in alopecia areata. PBMC-derived CD4+ and CD8+ T cells were sorted. The V end lost 5 bases, the J end lost 2 bases, and 9 bases lay between the germline ends. Germline-derived CDR1 and CDR2 are SNHLY and FYNNEI. This CDR3 spans 13 amino acids. Reverse transcription of extracted RNA yielded cDNA, which provided the sequencing template. Libraries were prepared by immunoSEQ multiplex PCR; TCRdb keeps only in-frame clonotypes and omits some of them. The table shows over 200,000 clones, with around 62% occurring only once.

The sample in question was CD4+ T cells sorted from blood, obtained at week 0. The chain has TRBV2 and TRBJ1-2; unclear D gene. The receptor's source is a human donor with alopecia areata. CDR3 region: CASSKEQNYGYTF. Written as DNA, the CDR3 is TGTGCCAGCAGTAAGGAGCAGAACTATGGCTACACCTTC.